A selection of T cell receptor beta chains follows, all from one sample in a study of blood T cell repertoires in COVID-19. Repertoires were generated with immunoSEQ multiplex PCR, while TCRdb's copy carries only in-frame clones and drops some. In the table there are about 88,000 clones, 85% to 90% of which are singletons. The sequencing sample was made of peripheral blood. Receptors originate from a woman aged 80 or over with active COVID-19. Both conserved end residues are part of each CDR3. A D gene is named only where the DNA matches it firmly. Expanded clones get a size class; other rows say once, few or many, or leave the size out.

>NA|NA|TRBV7-3|13|TRBJ1-5
TGTGCCAGCAGCAAGACAGCAAATCAGCCCCAGCATTTT
CASSKTANQPQHF
>NA|NA|TRBV5-6|15|TRBJ2-3
TGTGCCAGCGCCCCCCGGGAGTTACTGACAGATACGCAGTATTTT
CASAPRELLTDTQYF
>NA|few|TRBV6-2/TRBV6-3|16|TRBJ2-5
TGTGCCAGCAGTTACTCTCAGGGGGGTGTTCGGGAGACCCAGTACTTC
CASSYSQGGVRETQYF
>TRBD2|NA|TRBV10-3|14|TRBJ2-3
TGTGCCATCAAATCTGGACTAGCGGGAGATACGCAGTATTTT
CAIKSGLAGDTQYF
>NA|NA|TRBV6-2/TRBV6-3|16|TRBJ2-2
TGTGCCAGCAGCCCCTTTGTAACAGCGAACACCGGGGAGCTGTTTTTT
CASSPFVTANTGELFF
>NA|NA|TRBV30|15|TRBJ2-3
TGTGCCTGGAACTTAGGGGTGACCAGCACAGATACGCAGTATTTT
CAWNLGVTSTDTQYF
>TRBD2|NA|TRBV5-1|16|TRBJ2-7
TGCGCCAGCAGCAGCCGACTAGCGGGAGGGTCCTACGAGCAGTACTTC
CASSSRLAGGSYEQYF
>NA|NA|TRBV9|15|TRBJ2-3
TGTGCCAGCAGCGAGGACTTAACTCAAGCAGATACGCAGTATTTT
CASSEDLTQADTQYF
>TRBD2|NA|TRBV7-3|15|TRBJ2-1
TGTGCCAGCAGGAGACCAGCGGGAGGGGTGAATGAGCAGTTCTTC
CASRRPAGGVNEQFF
>NA|NA|TRBV5-8|14|TRBJ2-5
TGTGCCAGCAGCGCCGGCGCTCCGCGGGAGACCCAGTACTTC
CASSAGAPRETQYF
>TRBD1|NA|TRBV25-1|15|TRBJ2-2
TGTGCCAGCAGTGGAGGACAGGGGTACACCGGGGAGCTGTTTTTT
CASSGGQGYTGELFF
>NA|once|TRBV10-3|13|TRBJ1-5
TGTGCCATCAGGGACACTAGCAATCAGCCCCAGCATTTT
CAIRDTSNQPQHF
>NA|NA|TRBV24-1|13|TRBJ1-1
TGTGCCACCAGGGGCCCCCGGAACACTGAAGCTTTCTTT
CATRGPRNTEAFF
>TRBD1|NA|TRBV27|14|TRBJ2-4
TGTGCCAGCACCCCGGACAGGGCGGGAAACATTCAGTACTTC
CASTPDRAGNIQYF
>TRBD1|once|TRBV6-6|17|TRBJ1-2
TGTGCCAGCAGTCTACAAACAGGGGGCTTAGCTAACTATGGCTACACCTTC
CASSLQTGGLANYGYTF
>TRBD2|NA|TRBV6-6|15|TRBJ2-7
TGTGCCAGCAGGTGGGCCAGCGGGAGCTCCTACGAGCAGTACTTC
CASRWASGSSYEQYF
>TRBD1|NA|TRBV7-8|18|TRBJ1-5
TGTGCCAGCAGCCCCCGGGACAGGGGTTCCTATAGCAATCAGCCCCAGCATTTT
CASSPRDRGSYSNQPQHF
>TRBD1|once|TRBV7-3|15|TRBJ1-2
TGTGCCAGCAGCGGCCGGGACAGGGGGCATGCTGGCTACACCTTC
CASSGRDRGHAGYTF
>TRBD1|NA|TRBV28|17|TRBJ2-3
TGTGCCAGCCGTTTCTATGCGACAGGGGCGAGCACAGATACGCAGTATTTT
CASRFYATGASTDTQYF
>NA|NA|TRBV2|13|TRBJ2-1
TGTGCCAGCAGGAATAGTGGGGCGAATGAGCAGTTCTTC
CASRNSGANEQFF
>TRBD2|NA|TRBV6-5|15|TRBJ2-6
TGTGCCAGCTTGGGACTACACTCTGGGGCCAACGTCCTGACTTTC
CASLGLHSGANVLTF
>NA|NA|TRBV11-2|12|TRBJ1-3
TGTGCCAGCAGCTTAGCATTAAACACCATATATTTT
CASSLALNTIYF
>NA|NA|TRBV18|15|TRBJ2-2
TGTGCCAGCTCACCAAGGTCAGGGAACACCGGGGAGCTGTTTTTT
CASSPRSGNTGELFF
>NA|NA|TRBV11-1|15|TRBJ2-2
TGTGCCAGCAGAGGAGGGCTCGCGAACACCGGGGAGCTGTTTTTT
CASRGGLANTGELFF
>NA|few|TRBV9|13|TRBJ2-5
TGTGCCAGCAGCGTAGGGGGGGATGAGACCCAGTACTTC
CASSVGGDETQYF
>NA|NA|TRBV7-2|15|TRBJ2-7
TGTGCCAGCAGCCCTAGCACGGGCGCCACCTACGAGCAGTACTTC
CASSPSTGATYEQYF
>NA|NA|TRBV28|17|TRBJ1-4
TGTGCCAGCACCACCGGGTTCATGGGGGCAGCTAATGAAAAACTGTTTTTT
CASTTGFMGAANEKLFF
>NA|NA|TRBV7-6|16|TRBJ2-5
TGTGCCAGCAGCTTAGGGGCGCGAGGGTACCAAGAGACCCAGTACTTC
CASSLGARGYQETQYF
>NA|few|TRBV7-9|14|TRBJ1-6
TGTGCCAGCAGCTTAGAGGGCCGGGGATCACCCCTCCACTTT
CASSLEGRGSPLHF
>TRBD1|NA|TRBV7-2|12|TRBJ2-7
TGTGCCAGCAGCCTTGACAGGGGCGAGCAGTACTTC
CASSLDRGEQYF